Many counts were recorded for the clone carrying this T cell receptor (beta chain). Its target is unknown. Physicians reached a diagnosis by relying on clinical symptoms, serum thyroxine, TRAb, thyroid ultrasound and orbital computed tomography. The data were obtained in a study of Graves' ophthalmopathy and Graves' hyperthyroidism. Overall study findings and caveats: Cross-validated, the 13-signature model showed 87.88%/81.08% sensitivity/specificity, and 80%/75% in the test set.

RNA transcripts were the source from which TCR beta CDR3 regions were amplified. RT-PCR with HTBI primers came first, then second-round multiplex PCR. In TCRdb, the multiplex PCR reads were re-called with MiXCR into one record per CDR3 protein. The sample lists 650,000 to 900,000 distinct CDR3 sequences; roughly 41% were seen once. The sample comprised peripheral blood. The TCR comes from an adult man with Graves' ophthalmopathy.

In DNA form, the CDR3 reads TGTGCCAGCAGCTCCGTACAGGGGAACGGAGAGACCCAGTACTTC. Translating gives CASSSVQGNGETQYF. The chain combines TRBV7-2 with TRBJ2-5; 7 nucleotides align to TRBD1. Germline-derived CDR1 and CDR2 are SGHTA and FQGNSA. This CDR3 region has 15 residues. With V trimmed by 4 bases and J by 4 bases, 9 bases remained unmatched.